These 30 T cell receptor beta chains were all obtained from the same sample, sequenced in a study of blood T cell repertoires in COVID-19. Some clones are missing from TCRdb's copy, which holds only in-frame ones; the method was immunoSEQ multiplex PCR. The sample consists of around 67,000 clones, 70% to 75% of them appearing once. Source material: peripheral blood. These receptors came from a woman aged 65 to 85 with acute or convalescent COVID-19.

This chain connects TRBV28 to TRBJ1-2, with D maybe TRBD1 (6 bases). CDR1 and CDR2 from the germline V gene are MDHEN and SYDVKM. The CDR3 length is 15 residues. The V end lost 6 bases, the J end lost 4 bases, and 18 bases lay between the germline ends. The CDR3 loop is CASSHPTGLGYGYTF. Here the CDR3 DNA reads TGTGCCAGCAGCCACCCTACAGGGCTGGGCTATGGCTACACCTTC.

The chain couples TRBV29-1 to TRBJ1-1; tentative D call: TRBD1 (6 bases). Deletions cut 5 bases from V and 5 bases from J, with 12 bases between. The CDR3 covers 12 residues. Germline lookup yields CDR1 SQVTM and CDR2 ANQGSEA. This chain's CDR3 is CSVRGARTEAFF. The CDR3 bases are TGCAGCGTTCGGGGGGCGCGTACTGAAGCTTTCTTT.

This clone was found a few times. The chain is built from TRBV24-1 and TRBJ2-7; 12 positions match TRBD1. The CDR3 length is 16 residues. The junction had 8 bases not matched to a gene; V was cut back by 4 bases and J by 5 bases. Germline CDR1 and CDR2: KGHDR and SFDVKD. The CDR3 nucleotides are TGTGCCACCAGTGAGTCCGGGACAGGGGGCCGCGACGAGCAGTACTTC. This codes for CATSESGTGGRDEQYF.

The chain has TRBV4-2 and TRBJ1-2, with TRBD1 matching over 9 bases. V was pared by 0 bases and J by 3 bases, with 8 bases of the junction left unmatched. Germline CDR1 reads LGHNA; CDR2 reads YNFKEQ. There are 17 residues in the CDR3. The CDR3: CASSQDGRTGAHYGYTF. CDR3 DNA: TGTGCCAGCAGCCAAGATGGAAGGACAGGGGCCCACTATGGCTACACCTTC.

V usage is TRBV18 and J usage is TRBJ2-3; D possibly corresponds to TRBD2 (5 bases). Germline V gene data show CDR1 as KGHSH and CDR2 as LQKENI. This CDR3 region has 16 residues. V was trimmed by 1 base and J by 0 bases, leaving 11 bases between them. The CDR3, as DNA: TGTGCCAGCTCACCACTGACCGGGGTGAGCACAGATACGCAGTATTTT. This sequence encodes CASSPLTGVSTDTQYF.

This clone is medium-sized (0.01 to 0.1%) within its sample. The chain recombines TRBV28 with TRBJ1-5; 9 positions agree with TRBD1. Germline trimming cut 8 bases from V and 4 bases from J; bases unmatched to any gene: 9. Germline V CDR1 and CDR2: MDHEN, SYDVKM. This CDR3 spans 15 amino acids. DNA of the CDR3: TGTGCCAGCCACCACAGGGGGCTGGGAAATCAGCCCCAGCATTTT. Protein: CASHHRGLGNQPQHF.

The rearrangement uses TRBV19 and TRBJ2-7, with 8 bases fitting TRBD1. V dropped 4 bases and J dropped 3; count of bases not matched to a gene: 2. The CDR3 is made up of 13 amino acids. Germline lookup yields CDR1 LNHDA and CDR2 SQIVND (reference sequence). For the CDR3, the DNA is TGTGCCAGTAGTAGGGACAGGAACTACGAGCAGTACTTC. Its protein product is CASSRDRNYEQYF.

The V call is TRBV10-3, the J call TRBJ2-3; 10 bases agree with TRBD2. Germline loops: CDR1 ENHRY, CDR2 SYGVKD. Trimming removed 4 bases from V and 4 bases from J; junction bases left unmatched: 11. The CDR3 is made up of 17 amino acids. The chain's CDR3 is CAISGFVSGRVSDTQYF. The CDR3 coding sequence is TGTGCCATCAGTGGATTCGTAAGCGGGAGGGTTTCAGATACGCAGTATTTT.

The chain uses TRBV7-6 and TRBJ2-7; 7 bases are a match to TRBD2. From germline, CDR1 is SGHVS and CDR2 FNYEAQ. J lost 4 bases, V lost 8 bases, and 8 bases had no gene match. The CDR3 sequence is 13 residues long. This CDR3 reads CASGVTSAYEQYF. DNA for the CDR3: TGTGCCAGCGGGGTCACTAGCGCTTACGAGCAGTACTTC.

The CDR3 nucleotides are TGTGCCAGTAGTGTCGATCGTACGGTTGGCTACACCTTC. Translating gives CASSVDRTVGYTF. The rearrangement links TRBV19 to TRBJ1-2; the D is unclear. This CDR3 has 13 residues. In germline, CDR1 is LNHDA, CDR2 SQIVND (reference sequence). V lost 5 bases and J lost 7, with 14 bases in between.

The chain combines TRBV7-8 with TRBJ2-3, with 10 bases identical to TRBD2. The CDR3 spans 17 residues. Germline loops: CDR1 SGHVS, CDR2 FQNEAQ. V was pared by 4 bases and J by 0 bases, with 7 bases of the junction left unmatched. The CDR3 spells CASSWAAGGTSTDTQYF. The CDR3 region has the DNA TGTGCCAGCAGCTGGGCAGCGGGGGGGACTAGCACAGATACGCAGTATTTT.

This chain joins TRBV10-3 and TRBJ2-3; unclear D gene. CDR1 is ENHRY, CDR2 SYGVKD, per germline. This CDR3 is 13 amino acids long. V was clipped by 7 bases and J by 2 bases, with 10 bases between them. CDR3 in amino acids: CAITPGTTDTQYF. The CDR3 nucleotides read TGTGCCATCACCCCGGGTACCACAGATACGCAGTATTTT.

Only a few counts were recorded for this clone. This chain uses TRBV5-8 with TRBJ2-3; D not certain. Per germline, CDR1 SGHTS and CDR2 YDEGEE. The V gene lost 3 bases and the J gene lost 2 bases, with 10 bases spanning the gap. The CDR3 runs 14 residues. The CDR3 DNA is TGTGCCAGCAGCTCCTCCCTGTCCACAGATACGCAGTATTTT. This codes for CASSSSLSTDTQYF.

The chain combines TRBV4-3 with TRBJ2-7; perhaps TRBD2 as D (6 bases). Germline V CDR1 and CDR2: LGHNA, YSLEER. This CDR3 contains 15 residues. V was shortened by 0 bases and J by 4 bases, with 13 bases between the two germline ends. DNA of the CDR3: TGCGCCAGCAGCCAAGATAACCGGGGGAGTTACGAGCAGTACTTC. It encodes CASSQDNRGSYEQYF.

CDR3 amino acids: CASSFTESRGETQYF. DNA for the CDR3: TGCGCCAGCAGCTTTACAGAATCCCGAGGGGAGACCCAGTACTTC. The rearrangement uses TRBV5-1 and TRBJ2-5, with a tentative D call TRBD2 (5 bases). V was trimmed by 2 bases and J by 5 bases, leaving 16 bases between them. Germline lookup yields CDR1 SGHRS and CDR2 YFSETQ. The CDR3 runs to 15 residues.

The chain combines TRBV6-5 with TRBJ2-1; D perhaps matches TRBD2 (6 bases). The CDR3 is made up of 15 amino acids. Trimming took off 6 bases at V and 2 bases at J, with 14 bases between the two ends. In germline, CDR1 is MNHEY, CDR2 SVGAGI. CDR3 sequence: CASRLETRTYNEQFF. The CDR3 DNA sequence: TGTGCCAGCAGGCTTGAGACTAGAACCTACAATGAGCAGTTCTTC.

The gene calls are TRBV10-1 and TRBJ2-1; 9 bases align to TRBD2. V shed 3 bases and J 2 bases; nucleotides not matched to a gene: 5. The germline gives CDR1 WNHNN, CDR2 SYGVQD (reference sequence). The CDR3 consists of 16 residues. As DNA, the CDR3 is TGCGCCAGCAGTGATGTAGCGGGAGTGCCCTACAATGAGCAGTTCTTC. This translates into CASSDVAGVPYNEQFF.

The chain links TRBV3-1 (or the pseudogene TRBV3-2) to TRBJ2-1; maybe TRBD2 (6 bases). V was trimmed by 4 bases and J by 0 bases, leaving 19 bases between them. The CDR3 consists of 18 residues. CDR1 LGHDT and CDR2 YNNKEL come from the germline V gene (reference sequence). This CDR3 reads CASSRRFSGTDSYNEQFF. The CDR3 region has the DNA TGTGCCAGCAGCCGCCGCTTCTCCGGGACTGACTCCTACAATGAGCAGTTCTTC.

This clone was seen only once. The chain combines TRBV11-2 with TRBJ1-3, with D hard to call. The CDR3 extends over 14 amino acids. CDR1 and CDR2 (germline): SGHAT, FQNNGV. V was cut by 0 bases and J by 4 bases, with 7 bases left in between. The CDR3 sequence: CASSLERRGNTIYF. For the CDR3, the DNA is TGTGCCAGCAGCTTAGAACGCAGGGGAAACACCATATATTTT. The full variable domain, with the rest looked up from reference TRBV11-2 and TRBJ1-3, is EAGVAQSPRYKIIEKRQSVAFWCNPISGHATLYWYQQILGQGPKLLIQFQNNGVVDDSQLPKDRFSAERLKGVDSTLKIQPAKLEDSAVYLCASSLERRGNTIYFGEGSWLTVV.

This sequence joins TRBV29-1 and TRBJ1-2, with unresolved D. Trimming left V 6 bases short and J 5 bases short, with 22 bases between. This CDR3 contains 15 residues. Germline V gene lookup returns CDR1 SQVTM and CDR2 ANQGSEA. The CDR3 nucleotides are TGCAGCGTCGCCCGGACCTCGGGAAGAGGGTATGGCTACACCTTC. It is translated as CSVARTSGRGYGYTF.

The CDR3 nucleotides read TGTGCCAGCAGCCTCCGAACCTCAGCGGGAGGGTACGAGCAGTACTTC. Protein sequence: CASSLRTSAGGYEQYF. The rearrangement links TRBV14 to TRBJ2-7; 10 positions match TRBD2. Per germline, CDR1 SGHDN and CDR2 FVKESK. The CDR3 spans 16 residues. Losses at the gene ends were 4 bases for V and 4 bases for J; bases not matched to a gene: 10.

The rearrangement joins TRBV4-1 to TRBJ2-1, with unresolved D. The CDR3 length is 15 residues. The germline CDR1 and CDR2 sequences are MGHRA and YSYEKL. V lost 1 base, J lost 0 bases, and 7 bases lay in between. CDR3 region: CASSQGRSSYNEQFF. The CDR3 DNA sequence: TGCGCCAGCAGCCAAGGAAGGAGCTCCTACAATGAGCAGTTCTTC.

The sample holds a few counts of this clone. V gene TRBV7-2 combines with J gene TRBJ1-1; 8 nucleotides match TRBD1. The germline V gene has CDR1 SGHTA and CDR2 FQGNSA. With V trimmed by 5 bases and J by 7 bases, 12 bases remained unmatched. The length of the CDR3 is 15 residues. CDR3 nucleotide sequence: TGTGCCAGCAGCATAAATAACCCTACAGGGGGTGAAGCTTTCTTT. This gives the protein CASSINNPTGGEAFF.

The chain carries TRBV2 and TRBJ1-5, with TRBD1 identical over 10 bases. Germline values: CDR1 SNHLY, CDR2 FYNNEI. V shed 4 bases and J 0 bases; nucleotides not matched to a gene: 0. The length of the CDR3 is 15 residues. The DNA of the CDR3 is TGTGCCAGCAGTGGGGACAGGGGTAGCAATCAGCCCCAGCATTTT. It is translated as CASSGDRGSNQPQHF.

The chain has TRBV12-3 or TRBV12-4 and TRBJ1-2, with TRBD1 identical over 7 bases. V shed 5 bases and J 8 bases; nucleotides not matched to a gene: 8. The CDR3 is made up of 13 amino acids. The CDR3 nucleotides are TGTGCCAGCAGTCAGAATTCACAGGGGGGCTACACCTTC. As protein: CASSQNSQGGYTF.

There are a few counts of this clone. This chain links TRBV19 with TRBJ2-2; TRBD2 agrees at 8 bases. The trim removed 7 bases at V and 0 bases at J, leaving 7 bases unmatched. This CDR3 region has 16 residues. Germline CDR1 reads LNHDA; CDR2 reads SQIVND (reference sequence). The CDR3: CASTRGGSTNTGELFF. DNA for the CDR3: TGTGCCAGTACCCGGGGGGGATCTACGAACACCGGGGAGCTGTTTTTT.

The rearrangement uses TRBV7-2 and TRBJ2-7, with 9 bases matching TRBD1. The germline CDR1 and CDR2 sequences are SGHTA and FQGNSA. Trimming at V came to 5 bases and at J to 3 bases, leaving 11 bases not matched to a gene. The CDR3 has 16 residues. The CDR3 DNA reads TGTGCCAGCAGCGTCACAGGGGGCAAGGGAAACTACGAGCAGTACTTC. It is translated as CASSVTGGKGNYEQYF.

This chain uses TRBV7-2 with TRBJ1-4; weak D call: TRBD1 (5 bases). Trimming cost V 4 bases and J 2 bases, with 17 bases left between them. The CDR3 is 17 residues long. Germline assignment: CDR1 SGHTA and CDR2 FQGNSA. CDR3 bases: TGTGCCAGCAGCTCCCGGGACTTGGGAGGGACTAATGAAAAACTGTTTTTT. Translation: CASSSRDLGGTNEKLFF.

This chain connects TRBV7-2 to TRBJ2-7; 11 bases map to TRBD2. The CDR3 is made up of 15 amino acids. Trimming took 4 bases from V and 2 from J; bases not matched to a gene: 4. CDR1 and CDR2 from the germline V gene are SGHTA and FQGNSA. The CDR3 DNA is TGTGCCAGCAGCTCCGGGACTAGCGGTACCTACGAGCAGTACTTC. Translated: CASSSGTSGTYEQYF. Complete variable domain (other parts from reference TRBV7-2 and TRBJ2-7): GAGVSQSPSNKVTEKGKDVELRCDPISGHTALYWYRQSLGQGLEFLIYFQGNSAPDKSGLPSDRFSAERTGGSVSTLTIQRTQQEDSAVYLCASSSGTSGTYEQYFGPGTRLTVT.

The chain combines TRBV20-1 with TRBJ1-1; D unclear. There are 13 residues in the CDR3. The V end lost 3 bases, the J end lost 1 base, and 9 bases lay between the germline ends. Germline V gives CDR1 DFQATT, CDR2 SNEGSKA (reference sequence). The CDR3 protein is CSASDQANTEAFF. CDR3 coding DNA: TGCAGTGCTAGTGACCAAGCGAACACTGAAGCTTTCTTT.